These T cell receptor beta chains were read from a single sample in a study of CD8 T cells in ankylosing spondylitis. TCRdb reprocessed the 5' RACE reads with MiXCR, giving one entry per CDR3 protein. The data contain approximately 220,000 distinct CDR3 sequences, 20% to 30% of them singletons. Sequenced: blood, either unsorted or a sorted T cell fraction (not recorded which). The receptors were gathered from a male donor with ankylosing spondylitis or in good health (not recorded which). CDR3s leave out the opening cysteine and the closing phenylalanine or tryptophan. Size is stated for part of the rows, as once, few or many counts, or as a class when the clone is expanded.

many	TRBV20-1	TRBJ2-7	SAREVHEQY
-	TRBV18	TRBJ1-1	ASSERTGGTEAF
many	TRBV20-1	TRBJ2-1	SASRPGMNEQF
many	TRBV18	TRBJ1-1	ASSQVSTEAF
-	TRBV4-3	TRBJ2-1	ASSQEGLAGVDRNEQF
-	TRBV20-1	TRBJ2-1	SATLWGNEQF
-	TRBV10-3	TRBJ2-3	AISRQDRGTDTQY
-	TRBV18	TRBJ2-7	ASSPPTGRHEQY
many	TRBV20-1	TRBJ1-6	SAIDPGQGVSPLH
few	TRBV5-1	TRBJ2-5	ASSLQGRQETQY
many	TRBV12-3/TRBV12-4	TRBJ2-1	ASSYRHEQF
many	TRBV29-1	TRBJ2-5	SVYRGEETQY
many	TRBV6-1	TRBJ2-7	ASLKAGGPYEQY
many	TRBV5-1	TRBJ2-7	ASSLGQFYEQY
-	TRBV12-3/TRBV12-4	TRBJ1-6	ASTTGISYNSPLH
large	TRBV20-1	TRBJ1-5	SAREGGKPQH
-	TRBV20-1	TRBJ2-1	SARGRLAGPGDEQF
many	TRBV5-1	TRBJ2-1	ASSPGTSGSDEQF
many	TRBV11-1	TRBJ2-1	ASSFLTGGPNEQF
many	TRBV5-1	TRBJ1-2	ASSLDTPDRSNYGYT
-	TRBV7-8	TRBJ2-1	ASLFGREQF
-	TRBV15	TRBJ1-2	ATSRDPGNYGYT
many	TRBV7-2	TRBJ2-1	ASSVSSGTHNEQF
many	TRBV12-3/TRBV12-4	TRBJ2-5	ASKPGGETQY
many	TRBV5-1	TRBJ2-3	ASAIPGEDTQY
many	TRBV2	TRBJ2-7	ASSVDSISYEQY
many	TRBV4-1	TRBJ2-3	ASSQVGQGPSTDTQY
-	TRBV11-2	TRBJ2-5	ASSWDFEETQY
-	TRBV21-1	TRBJ2-1	ASSEFDGIVIEQF
-	TRBV20-1	TRBJ2-5	SARTSGTSIETQY
-	TRBV20-1	TRBJ1-4	SVTGASEKLF
few	TRBV14	TRBJ2-1	ASSRTGILNEQF
many	TRBV6-4	TRBJ2-1	ASSEGGRSYNEQF
many	TRBV7-9	TRBJ2-7	ASSTYYEQY
-	TRBV12-3/TRBV12-4	TRBJ2-5	ASLTYSRDLGRSPQY
few	TRBV20-1	TRBJ1-3	SAREGGLDTIY
-	TRBV4-3	TRBJ2-5	ASSQDLRETQY
many	TRBV12-3/TRBV12-4	TRBJ2-7	ASSLTGLGSYEQY
-	TRBV11-1	TRBJ2-1	ASSVRDRASDEQF
many	TRBV7-2	TRBJ2-7	ASAGAGEQY
many	TRBV29-1	TRBJ1-4	SVEGGTLEKLF
once	TRBV20-1	TRBJ2-3	SARLAGGRADTQY
many	TRBV7-2	TRBJ2-7	ASSSTYEQY
few	TRBV5-6	TRBJ1-4	ASSLEGLGEKLF
-	TRBV7-3	TRBJ2-3	ASTRQGATDTQY